This note documents a single TCR beta chain sequence. The target of this receptor is not known. Base qualities were left out, and no much larger clone turns up one base away. The method was the immunoSEQ multiplex PCR assay. TCRdb mirrors the immuneACCESS table, restricted to in-frame sequences. Some clones are absent from its copies; in checked studies, under half trace to an unresolved V gene, and the reason for the others is unknown. The sample table shows some 99,000 clones, and about 95% are seen once. More than 0.2% of the sample is in the top ten clones. The CDR3 contains 11 residues, cysteine and phenylalanine counted. The kept DNA is CDR3 alone, 33 bases in frame from the first base. V is pared back by 4 bases and J by 5 bases, with 8 bases lying between the germline termini. The germline V gene (reference sequence) provides CDR1 GTSNPN and CDR2 SVGIG. This entry belongs to a study of technical replicates of blood from a few donors (dated by TCRdb to 2015 to 2018).

The rearrangement combines TRBV30 with TRBJ1-1; perhaps TRBD1 is the D gene, with 5 bases matching. The receptor was derived from a human donor in good health. Sample: T cells isolated from PBMCs. The DNA sequence follows: TGTGCCTGGAAATCAGGGACTGAAGCTTTCTTT. Its translation reads: CAWKSGTEAFF.